The 18 T cell receptor beta chains below all came from one sample that was sequenced in a study of blood T cell dynamics during melanoma immunotherapy. Some clones are missing from TCRdb's copy, which holds only in-frame ones; the method was immunoSEQ multiplex PCR. The sample lists more than 8,500 clones, 80% to 90% occurring once. The time point is: pre-treatment baseline. The sample consisted of blood, taken from a patient treated with checkpoint blockade. These receptors all come from a human donor with melanoma.

The V and J genes are TRBV5-6 and TRBJ2-3; 7 bases match TRBD2. In germline, CDR1 is SGHDT, CDR2 YYEEEE. There are 14 residues in the CDR3. The J segment lost 1 base and the V segment lost 4 bases, leaving 3 bases of the junction unmatched. The CDR3, as DNA: TGTGCCAGCAGCCCTCGGGGGGGCACAGATACGCAGTATTTT. It yields the protein CASSPRGGTDTQYF.

This clone was found once. V and J are TRBV5-1 and TRBJ2-1; D is undetermined. Germline CDR1 reads SGHRS; CDR2 reads YFSETQ. Trimming pared 5 bases from V and 5 bases from J, leaving 11 bases between. The CDR3 is made up of 13 amino acids. The CDR3 DNA is TGCGCCAGCAGGATGGGTCCGAACAATGAGCAGTTCTTC. Encoded protein: CASRMGPNNEQFF.

V usage is TRBV30 and J usage is TRBJ2-3; 7 nucleotides align to TRBD2. This CDR3 region has 12 residues. Germline V gene sequence: CDR1 GTSNPN, CDR2 SVGIG (reference sequence). The V and J ends lost 5 bases and 4 bases, in that order; junction bases with no gene match: 3. CDR3 amino acids: CAWAGVSDTQYF. The CDR3 DNA is TGTGCCTGGGCGGGGGTTTCAGATACGCAGTATTTT.

This chain connects TRBV2 to TRBJ2-4; D remains unclear. V lost 1 base and J lost 0, with 13 bases in between. The CDR3 runs 17 residues. Germline CDR1 SNHLY, CDR2 FYNNEI. The CDR3 sequence is CASSEVRNSLAKNIQYF. The CDR3 coding sequence is TGTGCCAGCAGTGAAGTTCGGAACAGTCTAGCCAAAAACATTCAGTACTTC.

The rearrangement uses TRBV7-8 and TRBJ2-2, with a possible D match to TRBD2 (5 bases). This CDR3 region has 16 residues. The germline V gene has CDR1 SGHVS and CDR2 FQNEAQ. V was cut by 5 bases and J by 6 bases, with 19 bases left in between. The CDR3 loop reads CASSPRGRSAPGELFF. CDR3 in DNA: TGTGCCAGCAGCCCTAGAGGGCGGTCCGCACCCGGGGAGCTGTTTTTT.

DNA of the CDR3: TGTGCCAGCAGCGCCGGGGGCGTGAACACTGAAGCTTTCTTT. Its protein product is CASSAGGVNTEAFF. J is TRBJ1-1 and V is TRBV7-3; D might be TRBD1 (6 bases). The germline gives CDR1 SGHTA, CDR2 FQGTGA. This CDR3 contains 14 residues. The V end was cut by 5 bases, the J end by 0 bases, with 10 bases between.

The chain couples TRBV27 to TRBJ2-2; 7 bases line up with TRBD2. After removal of 3 bases from V and 5 bases from J, the junction contained 9 bases not matched to a gene. CDR1 MNHEY and CDR2 SMNVEV come from the germline V gene (reference sequence). This CDR3 comprises 16 residues. Here the CDR3 reads CASSFLVAGRTGELFF. CDR3 nucleotide sequence: TGTGCCAGCAGTTTTTTGGTAGCGGGTAGAACCGGGGAGCTGTTTTTT.

This chain links TRBV15 with TRBJ2-1; 10 bases are shared with TRBD2. The CDR3 totals 16 residues. The V gene end was trimmed by 0 bases and the J gene end by 7 bases; junction bases not matched to a gene: 6. Germline lookup yields CDR1 LNHNV and CDR2 YYDKDF (reference sequence). The CDR3 DNA reads TGTGCCACCAGCAGAGAGCGATTAGCGGGGGGAAATGAGCAGTTCTTC. This codes for CATSRERLAGGNEQFF.

This chain connects TRBV5-6 to TRBJ1-1; D call uncertain. Trimming removed 1 base from V and 7 bases from J, with 8 bases in between. This CDR3 region has 12 residues. The germline V gene encodes CDR1 SGHDT and CDR2 YYEEEE. The CDR3 DNA sequence: TGTGCCAGCAGCTTGCGGCGGGTTGAAGCTTTCTTT. Residues: CASSLRRVEAFF.

The chain has TRBV6-1 and TRBJ1-5; tentative D call: TRBD1 (5 bases). V was shortened by 1 base and J by 4 bases, with 11 bases between the two germline ends. The V gene's germline CDR1 is MNHNS and CDR2 SASEGT. This CDR3 is built from 15 residues. The chain's CDR3 is CASSEDRQRNQPQHF. The DNA for the CDR3 is TGTGCCAGCAGTGAAGACAGGCAGCGGAATCAGCCCCAGCATTTT.

The chain's CDR3 is CASSEGRGYGYTF. In DNA, the CDR3 is TGTGCCAGCAGTGAGGGCAGGGGCTATGGCTACACCTTC. The chain uses TRBV6-1 and TRBJ1-2; a weak D match, TRBD1 (6 bases). Germline assignment: CDR1 MNHNS and CDR2 SASEGT. V was shortened by 3 bases and J by 4 bases, with 9 bases between the two germline ends. This CDR3 comprises 13 residues.

The genes are TRBV5-1 and TRBJ1-4, with D tentatively TRBD1 (5 bases). CDR3 length: 15 residues. Germline assignment: CDR1 SGHRS and CDR2 YFSETQ. V dropped 4 bases and J dropped 8 bases, with 18 bases sitting between them. CDR3 coding DNA: TGCGCCAGCAGCCAAACAGGACTCCCGGGGGAAAAACTGTTTTTT. Encoded protein: CASSQTGLPGEKLFF.

The chain joins TRBV6-4 to TRBJ2-1; D unresolved. The CDR3 runs to 13 residues. The V gene's germline CDR1 is MRHNA and CDR2 SNTAGT. Between the trimmed V and J ends, which lost 0 bases and 7 bases, there was a span of 7 bases. The CDR3 sequence: CASSDSIGNEQFF. In nucleotides, the CDR3 is TGTGCCAGCAGTGACTCGATAGGGAATGAGCAGTTCTTC.

The chain uses TRBV9 and TRBJ2-1; D is ambiguous. V was clipped by 4 bases and J by 2 bases, with 16 bases between them. This CDR3 spans 16 amino acids. Looked up from germline, CDR1 is SGDLS and CDR2 is YYNGEE. The CDR3 spells CASSLTAPSPYNEQFF. CDR3 nucleotides: TGTGCCAGCAGCCTCACGGCGCCATCACCCTACAATGAGCAGTTCTTC.

This rearrangement joins TRBV2 to TRBJ2-7; 9 nucleotides line up with TRBD2. The CDR3 has 16 residues. From germline, CDR1 is SNHLY and CDR2 FYNNEI. Losses at the gene ends were 1 base for V and 1 base for J; bases not matched to a gene: 5. For the CDR3, the DNA is TGTGCCAGCAGTGAAGGCCAAGCGGGGGGTTCCTACGAGCAGTACTTC. As protein: CASSEGQAGGSYEQYF.

This clone was picked up a small number of times. V gene TRBV19 combines with J gene TRBJ2-7, with D perhaps matching TRBD1 or TRBD2 (7 bases each). The CDR3 has 14 residues. Germline lookup yields CDR1 LNHDA and CDR2 SQIVND (reference sequence). Trimming stripped 7 bases from V and 1 base from J, with 14 bases between. The CDR3 DNA follows: TGTGCCAGTACCAGGGGGGGACCTTCCTACGAGCAGTACTTC. Translated: CASTRGGPSYEQYF.

This chain uses TRBV10-3 with TRBJ1-2, with a tentative D call TRBD1 (5 bases). This CDR3 spans 13 amino acids. V was pared by 2 bases and J by 6 bases, with 10 bases between. Germline V gene data show CDR1 as ENHRY and CDR2 as SYGVKD. CDR3 sequence (DNA): TGTGCCATCAGTGAGGGGACGGCTAATGGCTACACCTTC. Translating it yields CAISEGTANGYTF.

The gene calls are TRBV7-2 and TRBJ2-5; D ambiguous. The J call may be wrong; the DNA end is better matched by TRBJ2-7. The CDR3 is 13 residues long. CDR1 SGHTA and CDR2 FQGNSA come from the germline V gene. The CDR3 nucleotides read TGTGCCAGCAGCTTAGCGGGCCGCTACGAGCAGTACTTC. It encodes CASSLAGRYEQYF.